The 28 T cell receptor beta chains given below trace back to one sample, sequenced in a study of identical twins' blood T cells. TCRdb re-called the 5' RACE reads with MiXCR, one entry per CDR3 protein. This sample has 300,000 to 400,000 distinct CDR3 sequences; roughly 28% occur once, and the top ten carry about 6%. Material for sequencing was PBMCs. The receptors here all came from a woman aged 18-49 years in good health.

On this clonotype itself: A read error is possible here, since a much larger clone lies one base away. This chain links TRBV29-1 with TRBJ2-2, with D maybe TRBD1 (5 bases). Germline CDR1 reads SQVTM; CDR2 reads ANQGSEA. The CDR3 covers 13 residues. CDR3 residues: CSTATENTVELFF. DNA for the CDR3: TGCAGCACTGCGACAGAGAACACCGTGGAGCTGTTTTTT.

CDR3 residues: CASRPDSNPNQPQHF. The CDR3 bases are TGCGCCAGCAGGCCTGACAGTAACCCCAATCAGCCCCAGCATTTT. The rearrangement joins TRBV5-1 to TRBJ1-5; a weak D match, TRBD1 (5 bases). V lost 5 bases and J lost 3, with 15 bases in between. The germline V gene has CDR1 SGHRS and CDR2 YFSETQ. The CDR3 extends over 15 amino acids.

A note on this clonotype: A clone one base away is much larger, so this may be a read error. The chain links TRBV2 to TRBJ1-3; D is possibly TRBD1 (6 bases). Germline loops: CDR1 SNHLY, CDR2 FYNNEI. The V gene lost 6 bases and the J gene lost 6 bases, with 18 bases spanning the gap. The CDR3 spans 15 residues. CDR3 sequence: CASRPLTGLANTIYF. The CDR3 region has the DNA TGTGCCAGCAGGCCCTTGACAGGTCTTGCAAACACCATATATTTT.

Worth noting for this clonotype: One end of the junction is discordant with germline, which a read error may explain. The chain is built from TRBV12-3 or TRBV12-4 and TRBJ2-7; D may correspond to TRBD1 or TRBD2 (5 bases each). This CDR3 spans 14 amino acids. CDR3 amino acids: CASSYRDGVYDQYF. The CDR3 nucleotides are TGTGCCAGCAGCTACCGGGACGGTGTCTACGATCAGTACTTC.

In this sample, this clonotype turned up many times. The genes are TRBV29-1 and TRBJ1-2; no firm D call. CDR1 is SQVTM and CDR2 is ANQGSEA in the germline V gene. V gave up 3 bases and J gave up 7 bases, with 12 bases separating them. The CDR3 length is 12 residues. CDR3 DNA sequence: TGCAGCGTTGATACAGTAGATCTTGGCTACACCTTC. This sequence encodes CSVDTVDLGYTF.

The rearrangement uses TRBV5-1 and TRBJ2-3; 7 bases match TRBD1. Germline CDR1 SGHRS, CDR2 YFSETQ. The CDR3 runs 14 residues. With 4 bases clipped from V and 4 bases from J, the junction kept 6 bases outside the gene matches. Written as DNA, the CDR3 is TGCGCCAGCAGCGCCGACAGGGTTGCAGATACGCAGTATTTT. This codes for CASSADRVADTQYF. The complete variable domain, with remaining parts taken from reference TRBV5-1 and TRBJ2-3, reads KAGVTQTPRYLIKTRGQQVTLSCSPISGHRSVSWYQQTPGQGLQFLFEYFSETQRNKGNFPGRFSGRQFSNSRSEMNVSTLELGDSALYLCASSADRVADTQYFGPGTRLTVL.

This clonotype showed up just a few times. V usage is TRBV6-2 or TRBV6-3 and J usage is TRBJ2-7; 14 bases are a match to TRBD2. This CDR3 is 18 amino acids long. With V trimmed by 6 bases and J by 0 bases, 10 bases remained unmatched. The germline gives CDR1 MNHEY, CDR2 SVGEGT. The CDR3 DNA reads TGTGCCAGCAGCTTGGGACTAGCGGGAGTTCGCTTCTCCTACGAGCAGTACTTC. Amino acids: CASSLGLAGVRFSYEQYF.

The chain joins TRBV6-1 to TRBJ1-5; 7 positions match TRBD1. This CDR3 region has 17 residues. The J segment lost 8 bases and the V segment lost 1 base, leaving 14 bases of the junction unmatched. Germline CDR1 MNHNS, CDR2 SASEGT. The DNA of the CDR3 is TGTGCCAGCAGTGAAGGGGGAGGACAGGCCCTCGGGAAGCCCCAGCATTTT. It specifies CASSEGGGQALGKPQHF.

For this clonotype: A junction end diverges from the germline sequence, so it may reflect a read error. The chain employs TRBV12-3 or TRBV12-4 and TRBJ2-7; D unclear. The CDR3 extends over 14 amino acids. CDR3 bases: TGTGCCAGCAGTCCAACGGACCGGGCCTACGAGCAGTGCTTC. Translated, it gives CASSPTDRAYEQCF.

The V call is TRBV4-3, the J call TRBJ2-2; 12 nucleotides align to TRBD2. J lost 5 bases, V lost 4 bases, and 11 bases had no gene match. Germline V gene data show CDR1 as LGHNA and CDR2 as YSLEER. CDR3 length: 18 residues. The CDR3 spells CASSPTLAGGLVTGELFF. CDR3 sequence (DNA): TGCGCCAGCAGCCCTACTCTAGCGGGAGGGCTAGTTACCGGGGAGCTGTTTTTT.

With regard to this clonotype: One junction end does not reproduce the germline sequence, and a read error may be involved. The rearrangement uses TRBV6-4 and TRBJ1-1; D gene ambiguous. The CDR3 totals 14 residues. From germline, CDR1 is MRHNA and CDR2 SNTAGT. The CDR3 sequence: CASSPGRRNAEAFF. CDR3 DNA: TGTGCCAGCAGTCCAGGACGGCGGAACGCTGAAGCTTTCTTT.

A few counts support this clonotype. DNA for the CDR3: TGTGCCACCAGTGACGACGGGCACTACGAGCAGTACTTC. Protein sequence: CATSDDGHYEQYF. The genes are TRBV24-1 and TRBJ2-7; D not resolved. In germline, CDR1 is KGHDR, CDR2 SFDVKD. Trimming left V 4 bases short and J 3 bases short, with 9 bases between. This CDR3 has 13 residues.

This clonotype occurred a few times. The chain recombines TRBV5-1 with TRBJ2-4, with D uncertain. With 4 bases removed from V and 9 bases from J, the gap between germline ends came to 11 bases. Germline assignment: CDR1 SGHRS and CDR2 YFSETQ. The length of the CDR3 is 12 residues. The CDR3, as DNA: TGCGCCAGCAGCACCAGTGAAGGCATTCAGTACTTC. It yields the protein CASSTSEGIQYF.

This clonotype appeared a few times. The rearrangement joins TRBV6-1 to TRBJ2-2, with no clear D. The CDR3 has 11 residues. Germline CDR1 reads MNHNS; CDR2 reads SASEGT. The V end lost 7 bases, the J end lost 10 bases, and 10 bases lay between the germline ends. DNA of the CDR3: TGTGCCAGCAATTTAGGGCCGGAGCTGTTTTTT. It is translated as CASNLGPELFF.

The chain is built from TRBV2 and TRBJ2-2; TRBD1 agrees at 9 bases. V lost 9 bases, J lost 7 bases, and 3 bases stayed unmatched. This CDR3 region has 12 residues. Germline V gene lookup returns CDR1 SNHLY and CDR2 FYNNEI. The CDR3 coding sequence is TGTGCCAGACAGGGGGCCGGCGGGGAGCTGTTTTTT. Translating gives CARQGAGGELFF.

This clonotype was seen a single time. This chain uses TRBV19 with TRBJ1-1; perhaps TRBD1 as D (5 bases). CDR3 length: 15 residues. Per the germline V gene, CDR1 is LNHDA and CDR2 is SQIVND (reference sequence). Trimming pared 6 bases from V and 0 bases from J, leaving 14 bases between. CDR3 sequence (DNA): TGTGCCAGTAGCGCCAGTGGGGGGTTGAACACTGAAGCTTTCTTT. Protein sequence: CASSASGGLNTEAFF.

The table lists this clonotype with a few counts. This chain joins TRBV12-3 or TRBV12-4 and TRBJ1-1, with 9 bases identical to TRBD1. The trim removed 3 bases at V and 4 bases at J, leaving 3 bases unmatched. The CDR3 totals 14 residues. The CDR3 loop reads CASSFTGGITEAFF. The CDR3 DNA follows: TGTGCCAGCAGTTTTACAGGGGGCATCACTGAAGCTTTCTTT.

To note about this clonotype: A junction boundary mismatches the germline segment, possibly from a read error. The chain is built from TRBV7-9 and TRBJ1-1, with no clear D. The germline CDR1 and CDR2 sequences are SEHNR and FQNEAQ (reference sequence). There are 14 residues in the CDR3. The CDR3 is CAGSLLPGHTEAFF. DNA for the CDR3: TGTGCCGGCAGCTTACTTCCGGGCCACACTGAAGCTTTCTTT.

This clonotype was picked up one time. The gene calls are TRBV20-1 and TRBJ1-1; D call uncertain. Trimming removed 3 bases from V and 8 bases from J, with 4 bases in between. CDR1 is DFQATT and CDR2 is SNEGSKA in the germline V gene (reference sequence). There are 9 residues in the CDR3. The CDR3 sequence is CSARGEAFF. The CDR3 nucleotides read TGCAGTGCTAGGGGAGAAGCTTTCTTT.

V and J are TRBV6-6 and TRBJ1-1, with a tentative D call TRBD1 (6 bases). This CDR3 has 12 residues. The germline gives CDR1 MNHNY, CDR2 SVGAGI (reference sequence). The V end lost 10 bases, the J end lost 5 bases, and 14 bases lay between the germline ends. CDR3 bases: TGTGCCACTGGACAGTTGAGGACTGAAGCTTTCTTT. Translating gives CATGQLRTEAFF.

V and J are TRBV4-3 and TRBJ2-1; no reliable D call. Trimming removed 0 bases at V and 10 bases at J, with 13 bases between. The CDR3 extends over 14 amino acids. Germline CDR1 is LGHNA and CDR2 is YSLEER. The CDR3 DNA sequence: TGCGCCAGCAGCCAAGAGGTTTCGGTGAGGGAGCAGTTCTTC. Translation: CASSQEVSVREQFF.

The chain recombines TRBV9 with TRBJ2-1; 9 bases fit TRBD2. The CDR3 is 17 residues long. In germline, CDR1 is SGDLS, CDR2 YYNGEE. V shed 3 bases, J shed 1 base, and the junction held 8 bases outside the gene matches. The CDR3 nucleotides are TGTGCCAGCAGCGCCCAGGCGACTAGCGGATCCTACAATGAGCAGTTCTTC. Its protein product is CASSAQATSGSYNEQFF.

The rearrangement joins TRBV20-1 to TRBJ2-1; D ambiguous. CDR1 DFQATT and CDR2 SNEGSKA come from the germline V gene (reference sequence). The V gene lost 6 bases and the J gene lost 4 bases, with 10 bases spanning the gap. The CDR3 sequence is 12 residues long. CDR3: CSADLGYNEQFF. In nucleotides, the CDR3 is TGCAGTGCGGATCTGGGTTACAATGAGCAGTTCTTC.

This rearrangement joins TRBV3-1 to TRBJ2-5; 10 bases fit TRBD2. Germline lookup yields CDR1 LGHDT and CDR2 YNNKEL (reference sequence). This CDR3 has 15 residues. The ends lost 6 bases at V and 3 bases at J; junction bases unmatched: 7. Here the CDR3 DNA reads TGTGCCAGCAGAGCAACTAGCGGGGCAGAAGAGACCCAGTACTTC. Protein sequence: CASRATSGAEETQYF.

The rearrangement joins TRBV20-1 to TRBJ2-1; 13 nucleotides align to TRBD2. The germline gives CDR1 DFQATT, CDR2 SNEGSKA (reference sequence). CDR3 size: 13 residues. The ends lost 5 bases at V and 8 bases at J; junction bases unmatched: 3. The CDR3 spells CSARTSGSYEQFF. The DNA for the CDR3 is TGCAGTGCTCGGACTAGCGGGAGTTATGAGCAGTTCTTC.

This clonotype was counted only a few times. CDR3 bases: TGTGCCAGCAAGATAGGATACGAGCAGTACTTC. Residues: CASKIGYEQYF. The chain links TRBV2 to TRBJ2-7; no clear D gene. Looked up from germline, CDR1 is SNHLY and CDR2 is FYNNEI. This CDR3 is built from 11 residues. V dropped 7 bases and J dropped 4 bases, with 8 bases sitting between them.

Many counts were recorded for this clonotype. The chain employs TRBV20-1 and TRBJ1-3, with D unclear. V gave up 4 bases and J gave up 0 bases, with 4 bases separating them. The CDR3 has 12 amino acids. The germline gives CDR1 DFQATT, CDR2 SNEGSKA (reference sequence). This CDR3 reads CSAKVSGNTIYF. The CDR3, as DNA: TGCAGTGCTAAGGTCTCTGGAAACACCATATATTTT.

The CDR3 DNA is TGTGCCAGCAGTCCGTCAGGGGGTAATGAAAAACTGTTTTTT. Amino acid sequence: CASSPSGGNEKLFF. The V gene is TRBV6-5, the J gene TRBJ1-4; TRBD1 aligns across 7 bases. V shed 5 bases and J 4 bases; nucleotides not matched to a gene: 4. The germline gives CDR1 MNHEY, CDR2 SVGAGI. The CDR3 is 14 residues long.